Given below is one T cell receptor beta chain in context. Combining iRepertoire HTBI primers with Arm-PCR of CDR3 regions, the authors built TCR beta libraries. MiXCR, run by TCRdb on the multiplex PCR reads, gives a single entry per CDR3 protein. This sample has 450,000 to 650,000 distinct CDR3 sequences, with more than 15% found just once. This sample stems from a study of regulatory T cells in long-lasting Graves disease. Time point in this sample: newly diagnosed GD, antithyroid drugs for less than 3 months. The TCR library was made from RNA that had been extracted from PBMCs in TRIzol. V was clipped by 4 bases and J by 8 bases, with 15 bases between them. Germline V CDR1 and CDR2: MGHDK, SYGVNS. CDR3 size: 14 residues. These data were also reused for a study on T cells in Graves' hyperthyroidism and ophthalmopathy. From that study: Initially, a first-round RT-PCR of the TCR CDR3 employed the HTBI primer set.

The TCR was taken from a woman aged 35-65 years with Graves disease. Here the sequenced sample was peripheral blood mononuclear cells (PBMCs), taken at new diagnosis, from a patient treated with antithyroid drugs. The V call is TRBV25-1, the J call TRBJ2-1; tentatively, D is TRBD1 or TRBD2 (5 bases each). The CDR3 sequence: CASSAWDRFDEQFF. In DNA, the CDR3 is TGTGCCAGCAGTGCCTGGGACCGCTTCGATGAGCAGTTCTTC.